A single T cell receptor beta chain is shown here with its context. CDR1 and CDR2 (germline): MNHEY, SVGEGT. J was trimmed by 5 bases and V by 6 bases; bases with no gene match: 3. The CDR3 is made up of 13 amino acids. The TCRbeta library incorporated unique molecular identifiers. TCRdb fed the PCR reads into MiXCR, producing one record per CDR3 protein. Altogether about 230,000 distinct CDR3 sequences are present, about 12% being singletons, with the ten largest covering approximately 2.4%. The source of the sample is a study of T-cell reconstitution after alpha-beta-depleted transplantation in children.

The sample consisted of PBMCs from the stem cell graft donor, taken from the stem cell graft. This chain connects TRBV6-2 or TRBV6-3 to TRBJ2-3; TRBD2 matches 9 bases. The TCR was taken from a human donor who donated a stem cell graft to a child with acute lymphoblastic leukemia. The CDR3 protein is CASRLAGEDTQYF. DNA of the CDR3: TGTGCCAGCAGATTAGCGGGAGAAGATACGCAGTATTTT.